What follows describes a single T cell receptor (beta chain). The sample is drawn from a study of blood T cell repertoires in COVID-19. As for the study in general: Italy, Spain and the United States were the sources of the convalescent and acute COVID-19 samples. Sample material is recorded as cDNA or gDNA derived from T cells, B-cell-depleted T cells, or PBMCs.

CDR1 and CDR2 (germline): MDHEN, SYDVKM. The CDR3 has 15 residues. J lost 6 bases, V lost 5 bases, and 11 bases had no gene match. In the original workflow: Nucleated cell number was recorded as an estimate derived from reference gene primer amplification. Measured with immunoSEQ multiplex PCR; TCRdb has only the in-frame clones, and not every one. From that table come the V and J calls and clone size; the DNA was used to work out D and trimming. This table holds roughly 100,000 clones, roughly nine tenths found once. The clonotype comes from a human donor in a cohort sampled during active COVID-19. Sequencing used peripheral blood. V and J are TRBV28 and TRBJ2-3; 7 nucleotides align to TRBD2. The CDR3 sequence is CASSKGLLLRDTQYF. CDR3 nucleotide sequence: TGTGCCAGCAGTAAGGGACTACTCCTCAGGGATACGCAGTATTTT.